The 21 T cell receptor beta chains below come from one sample, sequenced in a study of T cell responses to AZD1222 COVID-19 vaccine. TCRdb keeps only in-frame clones here, not all; method: immunoSEQ multiplex PCR. The data show 130,000 or so clones, with 90% seen just once and roughly 7% held by the top ten. The sample here was peripheral blood, taken on day 0 of AZD1222 vaccination. Receptor source: an adult in good health.

This chain joins TRBV9 and TRBJ2-5; 8 nucleotides match TRBD2. CDR3 length equals 16 residues. CDR1 is SGDLS, CDR2 YYNGEE, per germline. V gave up 0 bases and J gave up 1 base; unmatched junction bases: 5. As DNA, the CDR3 is TGTGCCAGCAGCGTAGGGGCGGGAGGACTCCAAGAGACCCAGTACTTC. It is translated as CASSVGAGGLQETQYF.

V is TRBV5-8 and J is TRBJ2-3; D remains ambiguous. CDR1 is SGHTS, CDR2 YDEGEE, per germline. Trimming took off 0 bases at V and 1 base at J, with 9 bases between the two ends. The CDR3 totals 15 residues. In nucleotides, the CDR3 is TGTGCCAGCAGCTTGGCCGGACCCCGCACAGATACGCAGTATTTT. This gives the protein CASSLAGPRTDTQYF.

The chain is built from TRBV15 and TRBJ2-7; TRBD2 agrees at 10 bases. J lost 2 bases, V lost 3 bases, and 4 bases had no gene match. This CDR3 has 15 residues. The V gene's germline CDR1 is LNHNV and CDR2 YYDKDF (reference sequence). CDR3 bases: TGTGCCACCAGCAGCCTGAGCGGGAGGGCCTACGAGCAGTACTTC. Encoded protein: CATSSLSGRAYEQYF. The full variable domain, with the rest looked up from reference TRBV15 and TRBJ2-7, is DAMVIQNPRYQVTQFGKPVTLSCSQTLNHNVMYWYQQKSSQAPKLLFHYYDKDFNNEADTPDNFQSRRPNTSFCFLDIRSPGLGDTAMYLCATSSLSGRAYEQYFGPGTRLTVT.

The chain links TRBV28 to TRBJ1-2, with D perhaps TRBD1 (5 bases). The V gene's germline CDR1 is MDHEN and CDR2 SYDVKM. CDR3 length equals 12 residues. V gave up 5 bases and J gave up 7 bases, with 11 bases separating them. Here the CDR3 DNA reads TGTGCCAGCAGTCATAGGGGTGGTGGCTACACCTTC. Encoded protein: CASSHRGGGYTF.

V is TRBV4-3 and J is TRBJ1-6, with 8 bases matching TRBD1. CDR1 and CDR2 from the germline V gene are LGHNA and YSLEER. The CDR3 consists of 15 residues. V was clipped by 3 bases and J by 8 bases; unmatched bases: 6. In DNA form, the CDR3 reads TGCGCCAGCAGCCAGACGGACAGGGCGCATTCACCCCTCCACTTT. This encodes CASSQTDRAHSPLHF.

The chain has TRBV28 and TRBJ1-3, with 9 bases aligning to TRBD1. The length of the CDR3 is 17 residues. Germline V gene lookup returns CDR1 MDHEN and CDR2 SYDVKM. The V segment lost 4 bases and the J segment 7 bases; nucleotides outside the gene matches: 14. Here the CDR3 DNA reads TGTGCCAGCAGTTCCCCGAGGGGGGACAGGGTTATTAACACCATATATTTT. Encoded protein: CASSSPRGDRVINTIYF.

This CDR3 is CASSLGTGTDTQYF. DNA of the CDR3: TGTGCCAGTAGTCTCGGGACAGGCACAGATACGCAGTATTTT. V gene TRBV19 combines with J gene TRBJ2-3, with TRBD1 matching 7 bases. Germline trimming cut 5 bases from V and 1 base from J; bases unmatched to any gene: 3. The CDR3 totals 14 residues. Germline loops: CDR1 LNHDA, CDR2 SQIVND (reference sequence).

The CDR3 DNA reads TGTGCCAGCAAGGTCCGGGACACCTCGACTAATGAAAAACTGTTTTTT. It specifies CASKVRDTSTNEKLFF. The gene calls are TRBV6-6 and TRBJ1-4; a weak D match, TRBD1 (6 bases). V shed 7 bases and J shed 2 bases, with 17 bases lying between them. CDR1 is MNHNY, CDR2 SVGAGI, per germline (reference sequence). The CDR3 length is 16 residues.

This chain connects TRBV27 to TRBJ1-4; D unclear. Germline lookup yields CDR1 MNHEY and CDR2 SMNVEV (reference sequence). The CDR3 loop spans 15 amino acids. V lost 6 bases to trimming and J lost 1 base, with 12 bases between them. The DNA for the CDR3 is TGTGCCAGCAGGGGCCGCGGTAGAACTAATGAAAAACTGTTTTTT. Its protein product is CASRGRGRTNEKLFF.

This chain uses TRBV9 with TRBJ2-1, with 14 nucleotides matching TRBD2. CDR3 size: 17 residues. Trimming cost V 4 bases and J 3 bases; bases outside gene matches: 6. Looked up from germline, CDR1 is SGDLS and CDR2 is YYNGEE. CDR3 nucleotide sequence: TGTGCCAGCAGCTCCGGGACTAGCGGGAGTGACTACAATGAGCAGTTCTTC. Translating it yields CASSSGTSGSDYNEQFF.

The gene calls are TRBV28 and TRBJ2-3; TRBD2 matches 11 bases. The CDR3 covers 15 residues. Trimming cost V 6 bases and J 1 base; bases outside gene matches: 3. Germline CDR1 and CDR2: MDHEN and SYDVKM. The CDR3: CASRTSGIGTDTQYF. The CDR3, as DNA: TGTGCCAGCAGGACTAGCGGGATTGGCACAGATACGCAGTATTTT.

This CDR3 reads CASSPTDYQPQHF. The DNA for the CDR3 is TGCGCCAGCAGCCCGACCGACTATCAGCCCCAGCATTTT. This chain links TRBV4-1 with TRBJ1-5; D not resolved. The CDR3 consists of 13 residues. Trimming removed 4 bases from V and 5 bases from J, with 9 bases in between. Germline CDR1 and CDR2: MGHRA and YSYEKL.

This clone is a singleton in its sample. The chain couples TRBV19 to TRBJ1-3; D is ambiguous. The germline gives CDR1 LNHDA, CDR2 SQIVND (reference sequence). The CDR3 consists of 13 residues. The V gene lost 9 bases and the J gene lost 2 bases, with 11 bases spanning the gap. CDR3 residues: CASTSTAGNTIYF. The CDR3 DNA is TGTGCCAGCACCTCAACCGCTGGAAACACCATATATTTT.

The chain links TRBV6-5 to TRBJ2-7, with D perhaps matching TRBD2 (5 bases). The CDR3 loop spans 12 amino acids. V lost 11 bases and J lost 2, with 13 bases in between. Germline values: CDR1 MNHEY, CDR2 SVGAGI. In DNA form, the CDR3 reads TGTGCCGCAATGGGCGGGCCCTACGAGCAGTACTTC. Its protein product is CAAMGGPYEQYF.

Here the CDR3 DNA reads TGTGCCAGCAGTCGCCCGGGACTGATGACCACTGAAGCTTTCTTT. Protein sequence: CASSRPGLMTTEAFF. The rearrangement joins TRBV27 to TRBJ1-1; the D gene is possibly TRBD1 (5 bases). This CDR3 region has 15 residues. The ends were cut back, 5 bases at V and 4 bases at J, with 17 bases in the middle. Germline CDR1 and CDR2: MNHEY and SMNVEV (reference sequence).

This CDR3 reads CASSLGTALNEQFF. The CDR3 DNA reads as TGCGCCAGCAGCTTGGGGACCGCTCTGAATGAGCAGTTCTTC. J is TRBJ2-1 and V is TRBV5-1; D is ambiguous. V was trimmed by 0 bases and J by 7 bases, leaving 11 bases between them. Germline V lookup: CDR1 SGHRS, CDR2 YFSETQ. This CDR3 spans 14 amino acids.

The chain recombines TRBV27 with TRBJ1-2, with D maybe TRBD1 (6 bases). Trimming took off 6 bases at V and 5 bases at J, with 16 bases between the two ends. CDR3 length equals 14 residues. Germline CDR1 is MNHEY and CDR2 is SMNVEV (reference sequence). The CDR3 sequence is CASRPAGAVYGYTF. CDR3 coding DNA: TGTGCCAGCAGACCGGCGGGGGCGGTGTATGGCTACACCTTC.

This chain connects TRBV18 to TRBJ2-5; D is unclear. Germline V gives CDR1 KGHSH, CDR2 LQKENI. The CDR3 has 13 amino acids. V shed 5 bases and J shed 5 bases, with 12 bases lying between them. CDR3 bases: TGTGCCAGCTCATTGAATCCTCTGGAGACCCAGTACTTC. It translates to CASSLNPLETQYF.

V is TRBV19 and J is TRBJ2-3; 10 nucleotides match TRBD2. Trimming cost V 6 bases and J 4 bases; bases outside gene matches: 4. The germline V gene encodes CDR1 LNHDA and CDR2 SQIVND (reference sequence). The CDR3 contains 14 residues. Here the CDR3 DNA reads TGTGCCAGTAGGGGGACTAGCGAGGCAGATACGCAGTATTTT. It encodes CASRGTSEADTQYF.

The rearrangement joins TRBV5-1 to TRBJ2-5; 7 positions agree with TRBD2. V shed 4 bases, J shed 1 base, and the junction held 7 bases outside the gene matches. CDR1 is SGHRS, CDR2 YFSETQ, per germline. There are 15 residues in the CDR3. CDR3 sequence (DNA): TGCGCCAGCAGCCTGGGAGGGATGGCCCAAGAGACCCAGTACTTC. Protein: CASSLGGMAQETQYF.

The chain joins TRBV11-2 to TRBJ2-2, with TRBD2 identical over 11 bases. Germline values: CDR1 SGHAT, CDR2 FQNNGV. With V trimmed by 5 bases and J by 0 bases, 8 bases remained unmatched. The CDR3 spans 18 residues. CDR3 DNA: TGTGCCAGCAGCGCCCGGACTAGCGGGTTCGCGAACACCGGGGAGCTGTTTTTT. Translating gives CASSARTSGFANTGELFF.